These 5 T cell receptor gamma chains were all obtained from the same sample, sequenced in a study of gamma-delta T cells after stem cell transplantation. TCRdb re-processed the RT-PCR reads using CATT. The data show roughly 1,300 gamma-chain clones, about three fifths seen once. The sequencing sample was made of gamma-delta T cells. The receptors shown here come from a human donor. It is not recorded whose cells these are; they may come from a transplant donor.

The chain uses TRGV4 and TRGJ1 or TRGJ2. No J segment appears in TCRdb, so it was assigned here by matching the sequence to germline. Germline assignment: CDR1 EGSTGY and CDR2 YDSYTSSV. The V segment lost 3 bases and the J segment 3 bases; nucleotides outside the gene matches: 11. The CDR3 consists of 15 residues. CDR3 DNA: TGTGCCACCTGGGATTTCCGGCCCCTTTATTATAAGAAACTCTTT. It encodes CATWDFRPLYYKKLF.

This clone came up a few times. The chain carries TRGV5 and TRGJ1 or TRGJ2. TCRdb offers no J gene call, so here the DNA was matched to germline to obtain one. The CDR3 runs to 13 residues. Germline CDR1 reads VINAFY; CDR2 reads YDVSNSKD. V lost 3 bases, J lost 7 bases, and 9 bases stayed unmatched. The CDR3 DNA reads as TGTGCCACCTGGGACGGGGCGTGGTATAAGAAACTCTTT. This encodes CATWDGAWYKKLF.

The V and J genes are TRGV5 and TRGJ1 or TRGJ2. The J gene is absent in TCRdb and was assigned here via DNA matching to germline. Per germline, CDR1 VINAFY and CDR2 YDVSNSKD. The CDR3 contains 12 residues. The trim removed 0 bases at V and 11 bases at J, leaving 7 bases unmatched. CDR3 loop: CATWDRQRQKLF. In DNA, the CDR3 is TGTGCCACCTGGGACAGGCAGAGACAGAAACTCTTT.

The V gene lacks a call, and TRGJ1 or TRGJ2 is the J gene. This CDR3 spans 15 amino acids. CDR3 in amino acids: CATWDRPWDYYKKLF. In nucleotides, the CDR3 is TGTGCCACCTGGGACAGGCCATGGGATTATTATAAGAAACTCTTT.

The chain links TRGV4 to TRGJ1 or TRGJ2. CDR3 length equals 13 residues. With V trimmed by 0 bases and J by 5 bases, 4 bases remained unmatched. Germline V gene data show CDR1 as EGSTGY and CDR2 as YDSYTSSV. The CDR3 loop reads CATWDGQNYKKLF. In nucleotides, the CDR3 is TGTGCCACCTGGGATGGGCAGAATTATAAGAAACTCTTT.